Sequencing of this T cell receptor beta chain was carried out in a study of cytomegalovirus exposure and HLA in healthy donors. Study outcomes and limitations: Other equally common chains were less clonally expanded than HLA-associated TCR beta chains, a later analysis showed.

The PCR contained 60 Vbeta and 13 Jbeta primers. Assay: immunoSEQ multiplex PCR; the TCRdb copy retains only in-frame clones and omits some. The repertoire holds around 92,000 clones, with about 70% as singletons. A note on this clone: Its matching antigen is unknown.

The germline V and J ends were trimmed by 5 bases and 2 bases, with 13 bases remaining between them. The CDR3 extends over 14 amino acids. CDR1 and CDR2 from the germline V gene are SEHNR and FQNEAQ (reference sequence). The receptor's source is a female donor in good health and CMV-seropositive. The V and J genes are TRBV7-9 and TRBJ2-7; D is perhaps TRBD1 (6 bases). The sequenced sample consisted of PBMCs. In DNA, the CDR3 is TGTGCCAGCAGCAAAGAACAGGGAACCTACGAGCAGTACTTC. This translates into CASSKEQGTYEQYF.